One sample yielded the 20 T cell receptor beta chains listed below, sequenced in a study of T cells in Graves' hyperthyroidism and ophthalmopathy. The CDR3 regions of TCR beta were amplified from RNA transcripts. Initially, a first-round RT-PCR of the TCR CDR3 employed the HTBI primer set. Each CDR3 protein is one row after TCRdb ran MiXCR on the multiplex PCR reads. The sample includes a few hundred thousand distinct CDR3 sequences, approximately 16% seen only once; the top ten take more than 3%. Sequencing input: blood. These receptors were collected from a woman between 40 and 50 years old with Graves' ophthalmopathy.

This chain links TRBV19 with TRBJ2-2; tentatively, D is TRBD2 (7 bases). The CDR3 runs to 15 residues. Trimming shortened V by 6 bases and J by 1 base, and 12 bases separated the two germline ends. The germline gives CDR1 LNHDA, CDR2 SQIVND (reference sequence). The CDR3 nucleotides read TGTGCCAGTAGGGGGGGGACACTGAACACCGGGGAGCTGTTTTTT. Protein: CASRGGTLNTGELFF. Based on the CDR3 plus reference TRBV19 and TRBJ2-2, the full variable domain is DGGITQSPKYLFRKEGQNVTLSCEQNLNHDAMYWYRQDPGQGLRLIYYSQIVNDFQKGDIAEGYSVSREKKESFPLTVTSAQKNPTAFYLCASRGGTLNTGELFFGEGSRLTVL.

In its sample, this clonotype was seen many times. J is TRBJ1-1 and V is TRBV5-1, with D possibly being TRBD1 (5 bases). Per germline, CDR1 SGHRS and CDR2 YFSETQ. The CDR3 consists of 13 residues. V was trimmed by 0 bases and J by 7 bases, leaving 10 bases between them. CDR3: CASSLEGALEAFF. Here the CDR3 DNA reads TGCGCCAGCAGCTTGGAAGGGGCCCTTGAAGCTTTCTTT.

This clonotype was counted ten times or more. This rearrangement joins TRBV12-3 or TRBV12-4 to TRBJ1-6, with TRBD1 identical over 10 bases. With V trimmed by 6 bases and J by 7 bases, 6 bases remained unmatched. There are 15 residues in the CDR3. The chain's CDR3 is CASSRDRGRNSPLHF. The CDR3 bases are TGTGCCAGCAGCCGGGACAGGGGAAGGAATTCACCCCTCCACTTT.

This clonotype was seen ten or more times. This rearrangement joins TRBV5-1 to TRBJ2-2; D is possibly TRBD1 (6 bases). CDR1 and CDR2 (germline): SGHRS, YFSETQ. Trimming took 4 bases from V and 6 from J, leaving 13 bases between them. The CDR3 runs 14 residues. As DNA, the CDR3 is TGCGCCAGCAGCACAGGGACAAATGCCGGGGAGCTGTTTTTT. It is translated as CASSTGTNAGELFF.

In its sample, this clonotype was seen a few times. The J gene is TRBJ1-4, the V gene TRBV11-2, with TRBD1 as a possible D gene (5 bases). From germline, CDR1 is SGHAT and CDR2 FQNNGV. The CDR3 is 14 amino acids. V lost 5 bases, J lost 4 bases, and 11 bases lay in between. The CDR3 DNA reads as TGTGCCAGCAGCCGGCGGGGGGATAATGAAAAACTGTTTTTT. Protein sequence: CASSRRGDNEKLFF.

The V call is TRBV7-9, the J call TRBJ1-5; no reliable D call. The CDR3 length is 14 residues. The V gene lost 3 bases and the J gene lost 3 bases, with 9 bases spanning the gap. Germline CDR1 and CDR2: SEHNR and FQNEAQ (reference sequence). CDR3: CASSLHGSNQPQHF. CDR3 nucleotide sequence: TGTGCCAGCAGCTTGCATGGCTCCAATCAGCCCCAGCATTTT.

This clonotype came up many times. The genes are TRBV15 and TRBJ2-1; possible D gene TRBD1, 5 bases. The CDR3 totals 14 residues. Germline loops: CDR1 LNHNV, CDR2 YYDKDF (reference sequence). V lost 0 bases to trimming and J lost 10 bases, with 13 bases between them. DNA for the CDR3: TGTGCCACCAGCAGAGACGGTGTGGGGCCAGAGCAGTTCTTC. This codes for CATSRDGVGPEQFF.

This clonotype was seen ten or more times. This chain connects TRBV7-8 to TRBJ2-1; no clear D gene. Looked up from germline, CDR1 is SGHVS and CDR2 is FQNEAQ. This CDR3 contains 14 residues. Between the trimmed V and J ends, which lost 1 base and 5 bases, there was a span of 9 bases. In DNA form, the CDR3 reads TGTGCCAGCAGCTTAGTTTCGGCGGACAATGAGCAGTTCTTC. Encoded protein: CASSLVSADNEQFF.

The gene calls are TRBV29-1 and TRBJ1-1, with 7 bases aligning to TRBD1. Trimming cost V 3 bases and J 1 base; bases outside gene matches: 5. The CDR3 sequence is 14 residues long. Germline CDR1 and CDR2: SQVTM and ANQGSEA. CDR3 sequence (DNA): TGCAGCGTTGAGGCAAGACAGGGGAACACTGAAGCTTTCTTT. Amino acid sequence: CSVEARQGNTEAFF.

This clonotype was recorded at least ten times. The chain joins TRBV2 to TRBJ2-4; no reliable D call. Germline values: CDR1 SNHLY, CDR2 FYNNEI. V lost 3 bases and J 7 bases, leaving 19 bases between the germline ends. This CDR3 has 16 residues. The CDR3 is CASSDVWSRELNIQYF. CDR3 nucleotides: TGTGCCAGCAGTGATGTGTGGTCCAGAGAACTCAACATTCAGTACTTC.

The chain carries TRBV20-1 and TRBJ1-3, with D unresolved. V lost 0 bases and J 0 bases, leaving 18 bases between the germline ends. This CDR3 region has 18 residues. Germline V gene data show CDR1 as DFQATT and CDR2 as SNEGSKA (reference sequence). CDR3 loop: CSARDRRGPQPSGNTIYF. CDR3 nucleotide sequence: TGCAGTGCTAGAGATCGTCGGGGTCCCCAGCCCTCTGGAAACACCATATATTTT.

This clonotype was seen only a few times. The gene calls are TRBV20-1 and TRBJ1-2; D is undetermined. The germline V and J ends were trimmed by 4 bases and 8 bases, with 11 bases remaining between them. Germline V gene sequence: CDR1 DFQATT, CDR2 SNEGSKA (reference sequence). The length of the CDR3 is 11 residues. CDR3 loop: CSAMVLRGYTF. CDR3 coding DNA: TGCAGTGCTATGGTTCTTAGAGGCTACACCTTC.

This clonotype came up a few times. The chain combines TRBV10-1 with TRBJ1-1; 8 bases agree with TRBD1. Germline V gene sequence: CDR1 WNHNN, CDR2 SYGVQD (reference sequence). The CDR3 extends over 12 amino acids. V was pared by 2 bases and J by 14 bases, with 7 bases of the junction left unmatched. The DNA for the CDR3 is TGCGCCAGCAGTGAGGCCGGGACAGGTTCCTTCTTT. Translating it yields CASSEAGTGSFF.

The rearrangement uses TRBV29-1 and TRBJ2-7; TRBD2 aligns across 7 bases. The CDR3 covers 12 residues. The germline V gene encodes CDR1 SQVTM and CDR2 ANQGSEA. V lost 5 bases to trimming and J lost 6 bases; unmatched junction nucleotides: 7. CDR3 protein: CSVQSGTREQYF. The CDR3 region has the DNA TGCAGCGTTCAAAGCGGGACCCGCGAGCAGTACTTC.

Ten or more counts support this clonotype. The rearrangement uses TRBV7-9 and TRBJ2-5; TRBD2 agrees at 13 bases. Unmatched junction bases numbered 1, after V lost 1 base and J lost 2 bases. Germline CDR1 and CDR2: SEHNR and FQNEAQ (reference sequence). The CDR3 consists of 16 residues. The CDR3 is CASSLVGLAGQETQYF. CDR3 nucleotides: TGTGCCAGCAGCTTAGTGGGACTAGCGGGGCAAGAGACCCAGTACTTC.

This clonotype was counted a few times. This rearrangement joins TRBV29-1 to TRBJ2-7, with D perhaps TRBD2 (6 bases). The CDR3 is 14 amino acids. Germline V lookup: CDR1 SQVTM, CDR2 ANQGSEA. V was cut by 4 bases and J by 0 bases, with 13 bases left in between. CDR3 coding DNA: TGCAGCGTTGTATCGGGAGCCAGCTCCTACGAGCAGTACTTC. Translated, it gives CSVVSGASSYEQYF.

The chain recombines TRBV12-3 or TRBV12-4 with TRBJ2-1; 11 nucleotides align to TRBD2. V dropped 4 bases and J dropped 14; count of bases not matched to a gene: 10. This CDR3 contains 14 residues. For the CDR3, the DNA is TGTGCCAGCAGTTCTGTCGGACTAGCGGGCGGCGAGTTCTTC. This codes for CASSSVGLAGGEFF.

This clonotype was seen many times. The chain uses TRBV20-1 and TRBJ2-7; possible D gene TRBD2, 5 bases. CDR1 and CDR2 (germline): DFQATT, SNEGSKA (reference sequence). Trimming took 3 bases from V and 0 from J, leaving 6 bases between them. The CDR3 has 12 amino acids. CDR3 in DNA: TGCAGTGCTAGCGGGGACTCCTACGAGCAGTACTTC. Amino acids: CSASGDSYEQYF.

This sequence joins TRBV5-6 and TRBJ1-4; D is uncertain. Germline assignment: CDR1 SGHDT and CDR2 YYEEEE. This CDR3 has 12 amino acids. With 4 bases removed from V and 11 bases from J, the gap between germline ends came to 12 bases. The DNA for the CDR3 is TGTGCCAGCAGCCAGACGACGGACAAACTGTTTTTT. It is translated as CASSQTTDKLFF.

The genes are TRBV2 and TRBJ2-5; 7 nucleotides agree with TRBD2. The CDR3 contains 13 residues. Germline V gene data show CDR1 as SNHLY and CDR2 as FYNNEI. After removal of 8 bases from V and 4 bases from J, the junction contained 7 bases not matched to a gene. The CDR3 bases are TGTGCCAGCCATAAAGCGGGACCAGAGACCCAGTACTTC. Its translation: CASHKAGPETQYF.